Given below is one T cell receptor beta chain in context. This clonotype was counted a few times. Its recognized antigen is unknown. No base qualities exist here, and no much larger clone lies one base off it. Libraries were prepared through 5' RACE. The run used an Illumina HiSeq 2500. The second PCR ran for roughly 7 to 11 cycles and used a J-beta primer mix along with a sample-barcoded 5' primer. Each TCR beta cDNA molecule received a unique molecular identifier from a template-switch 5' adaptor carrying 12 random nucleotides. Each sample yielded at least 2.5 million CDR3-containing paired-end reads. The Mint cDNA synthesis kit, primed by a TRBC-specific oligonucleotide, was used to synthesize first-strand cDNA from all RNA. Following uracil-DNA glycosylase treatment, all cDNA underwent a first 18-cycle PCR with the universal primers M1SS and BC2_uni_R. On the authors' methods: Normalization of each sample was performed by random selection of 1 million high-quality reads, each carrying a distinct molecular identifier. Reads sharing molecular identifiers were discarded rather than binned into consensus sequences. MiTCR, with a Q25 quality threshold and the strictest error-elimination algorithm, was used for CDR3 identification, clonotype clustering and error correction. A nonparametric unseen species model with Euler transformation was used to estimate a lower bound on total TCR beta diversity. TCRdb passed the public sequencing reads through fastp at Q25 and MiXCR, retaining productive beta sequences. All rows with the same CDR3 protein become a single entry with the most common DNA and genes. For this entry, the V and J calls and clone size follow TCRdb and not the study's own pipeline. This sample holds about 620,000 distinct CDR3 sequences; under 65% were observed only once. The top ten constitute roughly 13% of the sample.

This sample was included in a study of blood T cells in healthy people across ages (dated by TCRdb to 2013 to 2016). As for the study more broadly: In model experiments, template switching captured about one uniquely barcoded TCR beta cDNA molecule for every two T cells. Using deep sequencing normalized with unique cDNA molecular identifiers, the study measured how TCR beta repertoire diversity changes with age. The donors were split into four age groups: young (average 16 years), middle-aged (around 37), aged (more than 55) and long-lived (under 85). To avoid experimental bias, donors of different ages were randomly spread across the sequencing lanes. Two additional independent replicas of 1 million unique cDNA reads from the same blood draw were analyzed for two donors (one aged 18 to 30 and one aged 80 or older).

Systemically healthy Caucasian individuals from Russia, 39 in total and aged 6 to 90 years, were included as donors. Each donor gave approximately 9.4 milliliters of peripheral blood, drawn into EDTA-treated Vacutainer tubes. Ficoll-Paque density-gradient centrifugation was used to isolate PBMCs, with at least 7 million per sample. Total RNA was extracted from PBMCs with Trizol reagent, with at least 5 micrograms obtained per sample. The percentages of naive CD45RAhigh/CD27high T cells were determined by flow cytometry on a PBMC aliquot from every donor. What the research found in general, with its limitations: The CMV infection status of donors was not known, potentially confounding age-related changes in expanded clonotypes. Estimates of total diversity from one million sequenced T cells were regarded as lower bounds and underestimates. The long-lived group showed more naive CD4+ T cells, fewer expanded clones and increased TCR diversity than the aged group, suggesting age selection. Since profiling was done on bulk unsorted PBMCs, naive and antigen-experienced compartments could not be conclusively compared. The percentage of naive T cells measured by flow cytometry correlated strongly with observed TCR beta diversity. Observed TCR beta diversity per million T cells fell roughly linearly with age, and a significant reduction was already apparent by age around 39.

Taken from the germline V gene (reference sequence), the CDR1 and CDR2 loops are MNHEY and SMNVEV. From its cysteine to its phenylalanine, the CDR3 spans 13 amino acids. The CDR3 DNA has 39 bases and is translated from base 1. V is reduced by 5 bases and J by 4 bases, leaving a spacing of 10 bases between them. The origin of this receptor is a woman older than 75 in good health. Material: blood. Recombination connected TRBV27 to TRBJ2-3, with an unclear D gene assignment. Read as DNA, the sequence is TGTGCCAGCAGTGCCTACGTTTCAGATACGCAGTATTTT. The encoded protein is CASSAYVSDTQYF.